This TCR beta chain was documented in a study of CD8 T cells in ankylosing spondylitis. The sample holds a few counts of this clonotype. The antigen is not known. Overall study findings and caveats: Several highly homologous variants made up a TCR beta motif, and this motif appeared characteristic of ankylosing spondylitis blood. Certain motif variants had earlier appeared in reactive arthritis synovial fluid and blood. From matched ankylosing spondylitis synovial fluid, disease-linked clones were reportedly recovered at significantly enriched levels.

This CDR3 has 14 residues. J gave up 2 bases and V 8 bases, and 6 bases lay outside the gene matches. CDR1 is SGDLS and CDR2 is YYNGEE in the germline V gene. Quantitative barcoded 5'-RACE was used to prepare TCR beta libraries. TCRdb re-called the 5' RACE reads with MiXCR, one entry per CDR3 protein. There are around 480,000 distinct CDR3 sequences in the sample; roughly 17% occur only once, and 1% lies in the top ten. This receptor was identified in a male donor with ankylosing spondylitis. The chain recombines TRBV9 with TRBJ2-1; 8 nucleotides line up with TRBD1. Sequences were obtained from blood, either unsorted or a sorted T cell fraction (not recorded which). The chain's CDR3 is CASTPGQAYNEQFF. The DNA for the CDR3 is TGTGCCAGTACCCCGGGACAGGCCTACAATGAGCAGTTCTTC.